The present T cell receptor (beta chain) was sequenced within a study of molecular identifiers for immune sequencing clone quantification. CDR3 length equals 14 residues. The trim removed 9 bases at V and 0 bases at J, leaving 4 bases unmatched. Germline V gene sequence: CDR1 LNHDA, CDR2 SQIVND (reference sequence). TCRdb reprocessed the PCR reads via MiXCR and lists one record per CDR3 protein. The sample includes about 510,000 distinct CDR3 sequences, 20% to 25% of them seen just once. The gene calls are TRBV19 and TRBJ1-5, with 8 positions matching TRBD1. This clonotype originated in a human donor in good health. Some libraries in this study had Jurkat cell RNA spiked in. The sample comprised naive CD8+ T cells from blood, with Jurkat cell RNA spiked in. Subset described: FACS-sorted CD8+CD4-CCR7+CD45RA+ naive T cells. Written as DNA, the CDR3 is TGTGCCAGCAGGGGGCCCTATAGCAATCAGCCCCAGCATTTT. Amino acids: CASRGPYSNQPQHF.